This entry lists 15 T cell receptor beta chains sequenced from one sample in a study of T-cell memory formation after mild COVID-19. Via MiXCR, TCRdb re-called the 5' RACE reads, giving one row per CDR3 protein. The sample comprises 80,000 to 95,000 distinct CDR3 sequences, approximately 25% of which are singletons, and roughly 39% rests with the top ten. The specimen sequenced was PBMCs or a T cell subset sorted from them (not recorded which). The receptors were gathered from a man younger than 30 who had mild COVID-19 (a few samples of this study predate the infection). Cell type and time point are not known.

The J gene is TRBJ1-1, the V gene TRBV6-5; tentatively, D is TRBD1 (5 bases). Germline values: CDR1 MNHEY, CDR2 SVGAGI. This CDR3 region has 14 residues. V was trimmed by 2 bases and J by 5 bases, leaving 12 bases between them. CDR3 sequence reads: CASSYGAGWTEAFF. Written as DNA, the CDR3 is TGTGCCAGCAGTTACGGGGCAGGGTGGACTGAAGCTTTCTTT.

The V call is TRBV6-5, the J call TRBJ2-3; maybe TRBD1 (5 bases). V gave up 6 bases and J gave up 0 bases, with 16 bases separating them. Per germline, CDR1 MNHEY and CDR2 SVGAGI. The CDR3 is 16 residues long. The DNA of the CDR3 is TGTGCCAGCAGCCAACTTCGGGCAGGGAGCACAGATACGCAGTATTTT. Its protein product is CASSQLRAGSTDTQYF.

V and J are TRBV9 and TRBJ1-1; TRBD1 matches 9 bases. The V gene's germline CDR1 is SGDLS and CDR2 YYNGEE. V lost 3 bases, J lost 4 bases, and 7 bases stayed unmatched. CDR3 length: 15 amino acids. CDR3 amino acids: CASSATGGWATEAFF. CDR3 in DNA: TGTGCCAGCAGCGCTACAGGGGGCTGGGCCACTGAAGCTTTCTTT.

The chain joins TRBV10-1 to TRBJ2-7; TRBD2 is a possible D gene (5 bases). The V and J ends lost 5 bases and 6 bases respectively, with 20 bases between them. The germline gives CDR1 WNHNN, CDR2 SYGVQD (reference sequence). This CDR3 is built from 15 residues. The CDR3 region has the DNA TGCGCCAGCAGTTACACCCCCGGACTGGATGGCGAGCAGTACTTC. As protein: CASSYTPGLDGEQYF.

This clonotype was seen more than once but under ten times. J is TRBJ2-5 and V is TRBV3-1; 14 nucleotides agree with TRBD2. The CDR3 has 20 residues. CDR1 and CDR2 from the germline V gene are LGHDT and YNNKEL (reference sequence). Trimming took 1 base from V and 4 from J; bases not matched to a gene: 14. The CDR3 nucleotides are TGTGCCAGCAGCCAAGTAGGAAGGGGACTAGCGGGGGCGGTAGCAGAGACCCAGTACTTC. Its translation is CASSQVGRGLAGAVAETQYF.

This chain connects TRBV7-8 to TRBJ2-1; D not certain. There are 12 residues in the CDR3. V was cut by 5 bases and J by 6 bases, with 8 bases left in between. In germline, CDR1 is SGHVS, CDR2 FQNEAQ. The chain's CDR3 is CASSPTANEQFF. CDR3 DNA sequence: TGTGCCAGCAGCCCGACTGCCAATGAGCAGTTCTTC.

This clonotype was recorded a few times. This sequence joins TRBV7-6 and TRBJ2-1; no clear D gene. The V gene lost 2 bases and the J gene lost 6 bases, with 11 bases spanning the gap. The CDR3 runs to 14 residues. CDR1 is SGHVS and CDR2 is FNYEAQ in the germline V gene. The CDR3 spells CASSLRSNFNEQFF. In DNA, the CDR3 is TGTGCCAGCAGCTTACGGTCCAACTTCAATGAGCAGTTCTTC.

The chain joins TRBV24-1 to TRBJ2-2; 10 bases are a match to TRBD2. The CDR3 length is 14 residues. After removal of 9 bases from V and 4 bases from J, the junction contained 4 bases not matched to a gene. CDR1 KGHDR and CDR2 SFDVKD come from the germline V gene. The CDR3 spells CATQGLAATGELFF. DNA for the CDR3: TGTGCCACCCAAGGACTAGCGGCCACCGGGGAGCTGTTTTTT.

This clonotype was counted between two and nine times. This rearrangement joins TRBV7-9 to TRBJ2-3; 8 nucleotides line up with TRBD1. The CDR3 covers 16 residues. Germline V gene data show CDR1 as SEHNR and CDR2 as FQNEAQ (reference sequence). V lost 2 bases and J lost 4; bases outside the gene matches: 8. The CDR3 spells CASSLSETGEPDTQYF. CDR3 nucleotide sequence: TGTGCCAGCAGCTTATCTGAGACAGGGGAACCAGATACGCAGTATTTT.

The rearrangement links TRBV6-4 to TRBJ2-3; 8 bases match TRBD2. This CDR3 has 16 residues. Per the germline V gene, CDR1 is MRHNA and CDR2 is SNTAGT. V gave up 2 bases and J gave up 4 bases; unmatched junction bases: 8. The CDR3 is CASSDGVGGAPDTQYF. The CDR3 DNA reads TGTGCCAGCAGTGACGGGGTCGGGGGGGCCCCAGATACGCAGTATTTT.

The chain carries TRBV27 and TRBJ1-2; D not certain. The CDR3 is made up of 12 amino acids. Germline lookup yields CDR1 MNHEY and CDR2 SMNVEV (reference sequence). Trimming removed 2 bases from V and 11 bases from J, with 12 bases in between. The CDR3 region is CASSLVGSEYTF. The CDR3 DNA is TGTGCCAGCAGTTTAGTCGGTTCAGAATACACCTTC.

This sequence joins TRBV20-1 and TRBJ2-1; D may be TRBD1 or TRBD2 (6 bases each). V shed 2 bases and J shed 6 bases, with 14 bases lying between them. Germline lookup yields CDR1 DFQATT and CDR2 SNEGSKA (reference sequence). The CDR3 extends over 14 amino acids. This CDR3 reads CSARSTGAPNEQFF. CDR3 sequence (DNA): TGCAGTGCTAGATCCACGGGGGCGCCCAATGAGCAGTTCTTC.

This clonotype occurred a few times. The gene calls are TRBV7-8 and TRBJ2-6, with 7 bases identical to TRBD2. The germline CDR1 and CDR2 sequences are SGHVS and FQNEAQ. The CDR3 is made up of 16 amino acids. V was pared by 5 bases and J by 3 bases, with 7 bases of the junction left unmatched. DNA for the CDR3: TGTGCCAGCAGCCCAAGGGGAGGGTTTGGGGCCAACGTCCTGACTTTC. This sequence encodes CASSPRGGFGANVLTF.

CDR3 residues: CASSFRGNYGYTF. As DNA, the CDR3 is TGTGCCAGCAGTTTCAGGGGTAACTATGGCTACACCTTC. The J gene is TRBJ1-2, the V gene TRBV12-3 or TRBV12-4, with D perhaps TRBD1 (6 bases). V was shortened by 3 bases and J by 1 base, with 6 bases between the two germline ends. CDR3 length: 13 residues.

This chain links TRBV4-2 with TRBJ2-1; D is perhaps TRBD1 (5 bases). The V end lost 1 base, the J end lost 10 bases, and 14 bases lay between the germline ends. The CDR3 sequence is 14 residues long. Germline V gene lookup returns CDR1 LGHNA and CDR2 YNFKEQ. DNA for the CDR3: TGTGCCAGCAGCCAAGGTATAGCCAAGGGGGAGCAGTTCTTC. The encoded protein is CASSQGIAKGEQFF.